These T cell receptor beta chains were read from a single sample in a study of regulatory T cells in long-lasting Graves disease. In TCRdb, the multiplex PCR reads were re-called with MiXCR into one record per CDR3 protein. The repertoire holds under 300,000 distinct CDR3 sequences, with around 20% as singletons. The input for sequencing was peripheral blood mononuclear cells (PBMCs), taken at new diagnosis, from a patient treated with antithyroid drugs. The receptors originated from a female donor with Graves disease. CDR3s include the opening cysteine and the closing phenylalanine or tryptophan. The order of the fields is J gene, V gene, D gene, clone size, CDR3 DNA, CDR3 protein. D genes are given only for firm matches. The listing skips clone size in some rows; elsewhere it reads once, few, many or a size class.

TRBJ2-3	TRBV10-2	TRBD1	many	TGCGCCAGCAGACCGACAGGGCTGGGTGGGGATACGCAGTATTTT	CASRPTGLGGDTQYF
TRBJ2-1	TRBV19	-	few	TGTGCCAGTATCCCTACTGCTTACTCCTACAATGAGCAGTTCTTC	CASIPTAYSYNEQFF
TRBJ1-1	TRBV19	-	many	TGTGCCAGTACCCCGAGGGACAACCCGAAAGCTTTCTTC	CASTPRDNPKAFF
TRBJ1-6	TRBV11-1	-	many	TGTGCCAGCAGCTTTAGTTCGAATTCACCCCTCCACTTT	CASSFSSNSPLHF
TRBJ2-3	TRBV2	TRBD2	-	TGTGCCAGCAGTACACTAGCGGGGGGGAAGGGGGATACGCAGTATTTT	CASSTLAGGKGDTQYF
TRBJ2-3	TRBV3-1	TRBD2	many	TGTGCCAGCAGCCAAGCGGAGCGGGAGGGAGATACGCAGTATTTT	CASSQAEREGDTQYF
TRBJ2-7	TRBV3-1	-	many	TGTGCCAGCAGACCACAGAGATCGAGCTACGAGCAGTACTTC	CASRPQRSSYEQYF
TRBJ2-5	TRBV29-1	-	many	TGCAGCGCGCAGGGTACGGCTGGGGAGACCCAGTACTTC	CSAQGTAGETQYF
TRBJ2-6	TRBV19	TRBD1	-	TGTGCCAGTATGGGGGGACAGGGGGCGCCTGGGGCCAACGTCCTGACTTTC	CASMGGQGAPGANVLTF
TRBJ2-2	TRBV5-1	TRBD2	-	TGCGCCAGCCGCGGACTAGCGGTGAACACCGGGGAGCTGTTTTTT	CASRGLAVNTGELFF
TRBJ2-1	TRBV5-4	-	-	TGTGCCAGCAGCTTGGGGGTGGGACCAAACAATGAGCAGTTCTTC	CASSLGVGPNNEQFF
TRBJ1-5	TRBV20-1	-	-	TGCAGTGCTAGACTTAGCAATCAGCCCCAGCATTTT	CSARLSNQPQHF
TRBJ1-4	TRBV3-1	TRBD1	many	TGTGCCAGCAGTCCGGACAGGACCTTTGAAAAACTGTTTTTT	CASSPDRTFEKLFF
TRBJ2-7	TRBV20-1	-	many	TGCAGTGCTAGGGATCGGCCTGCGGACGAGCAGTACTTC	CSARDRPADEQYF
TRBJ1-5	TRBV30	TRBD1	-	TGTGCCTGGACGGACAGGGAGAATCAGCCCCAGCATTTT	CAWTDRENQPQHF
TRBJ1-5	TRBV5-1	TRBD1	many	TGCGCCAGCAGCTTGGATGGGACAGCTGAACAGCCCCAGCATTTT	CASSLDGTAEQPQHF
TRBJ2-7	TRBV7-2	TRBD2	-	TGTGCCAGCAGCGACCGGACTAGCGGGAGGAGCCACGAGCTGTACTTC	CASSDRTSGRSHELYF
TRBJ1-6	TRBV3-1	TRBD1	many	TGTGCCAGCAGCCAAACAGTAGGACAGGCACCCCTCCACTTT	CASSQTVGQAPLHF
TRBJ2-3	TRBV4-1	TRBD2	many	TGCGCCAGCAGCCGGACCCTACTAGCGGGGGGAAGCACAGATACGCAGTATTTT	CASSRTLLAGGSTDTQYF
TRBJ2-3	TRBV29-1	TRBD1	-	TGCAGCACACATCAGGGGGCCCGCACAGATACGCAGTATTTT	CSTHQGARTDTQYF
TRBJ2-3	TRBV20-1	-	many	TGCAGTGCTAGAGCGATCGCAGATACGCAGTATTTT	CSARAIADTQYF
TRBJ2-1	TRBV5-1	TRBD2	many	TGCGCCAGCAGCAAGGGACTAGCGAATGAGCAGTTCTTC	CASSKGLANEQFF
TRBJ1-2	TRBV11-3	-	many	TGTGCCAGCAGCTCCGTCCAGCGGGGCGGCTACACCTTC	CASSSVQRGGYTF
TRBJ2-4	TRBV12-3/TRBV12-4	-	many	TGTGCCAGCAGCCCCGGACGGGGAAACATTCAGTACTTC	CASSPGRGNIQYF
TRBJ1-1	TRBV18	-	many	TGTGCCAGCTCACCAGTACGTGGTGAAGCTTTCTTT	CASSPVRGEAFF
TRBJ2-1	TRBV4-3	TRBD2	many	TGCGCCAGCAGCCTGACTAGCAGATACAATGAGCAGTTCTTC	CASSLTSRYNEQFF